This TCR beta chain was documented in a study of blood T cell repertoires in COVID-19. The participants were between roughly 18 and 90 years old and came from about two dozen US areas. The study counted Cohort 3 donors as recovered given two negative PCRs, clearance, or symptom resolution. Per the germline V gene, CDR1 is KGHSH and CDR2 is LQKENI. Trimming left V 3 bases short and J 1 base short, with 12 bases between. The CDR3 has 16 residues. Per the authors' pipeline: Amplification with reference gene primers provided the estimates of nucleated cell counts. The assay was immunoSEQ multiplex PCR, and TCRdb's table has in-frame clones only and misses some. V and J calls and clone size are as listed in that table; D and trimming were resolved from the DNA. This table holds more than 250,000 clones, roughly 86% found once.

Sequencing was carried out using PBMCs or T cells enriched from blood (not recorded which). This chain joins TRBV18 and TRBJ2-2; D possibly corresponds to TRBD2 (5 bases). The clonotype was recovered from a woman between 25 and 40 years old who had recovered from COVID-19. CDR3 loop: CASSPRGAENTGELFF. Written as DNA, the CDR3 is TGTGCCAGCTCACCCCGGGGAGCGGAGAACACCGGGGAGCTGTTTTTT.